The T cell receptor beta chain described here comes from a study of shared clonotypes between healthy human individuals (dated by TCRdb to 2020 to 2022). About the full investigation: The cohort comprised a couple of women and three men aged 18 to 49 years. To estimate repertoire size and how much clonotypes are shared between individuals, the study performed deep sequencing of blood TCR repertoires from roughly five healthy adults. Libraries were prepared and TCR repertoires were sequenced by different laboratories using diverse techniques, in order to increase sequencing depth and limit assay-specific biases. Each donor's leukapheresis produced roughly between roughly 0.94 and 9.5 billion PBMCs. What the study reported, not specific to this receptor: Only blood was sampled, and tissue TCR repertoires likely differ from those in blood. Because the study included a small number of donors, the genetic and exposure-history diversity represented was limited. Pairwise subsampling led to the expectation that sequencing depth would affect the degree of clonotype sharing among donors.

Counted from cysteine to phenylalanine, this CDR3 has 18 amino acids. Just CDR3 DNA is preserved here, 54 bases in frame from base 1. CDR1 and CDR2, per the germline V gene (reference sequence), are SEHNR and FQNEAQ. V lost 4 bases and J lost 2 bases, and the count of bases not matched to a germline gene is 7. A note on this clone: What this receptor recognizes is not known. Nothing much larger sits one base from this clone, and base qualities are not available.

TCR CDR3 regions were amplified from genomic DNA by multiplex PCR using the deep immunoSEQ assay. Extracted genomic DNA from each cell subset was distributed evenly across all wells of several immunoSEQ 96-well plates, and each plate was treated as a replicate. For unsorted PBMC, each replicate PCR was loaded with about 280 ng genomic DNA, equivalent to tens of thousands of T cell genomes. Ten immunoSEQ deep assay plates were used to sequence the unsorted PBMC genomic DNA. Purified libraries were quantified with a Qubit 3.0 fluorometer, sized on a Bioanalyzer 2100, and re-quantified with the KAPA Library Quantification kit. Every immunoSEQ 96-well plate was sequenced on a dedicated single-read 150-cycle Illumina NextSeq 550 flow cell. From the authors' description of their analysis: The immunoSEQ output contained only junctional sequences without quality scores, so filtering could not match that applied to full-length reads. Sequences were annotated with PyIR, a Python wrapper for IgBLAST v1.9, using IMGT germline references to assign V/J genes and CDR3. Reads with weak V/J assignments (E-value above 1e-6), missing CDR3, stop codons, out-of-frame junctions, or ambiguous translated residues were removed. V3J clonotypes were defined as sequences sharing an identical inferred V gene, J gene, and CDR3 amino acid sequence. To compute the percentage overlap between repertoires, the number of shared unique clonotypes was divided by the size of the smaller repertoire. Richness of each repertoire was evaluated using RTK rarefaction, the Chao1 estimator, and Recon v2.1 estimates of unobserved clonotypes. TCRdb provides this immuneACCESS table in a form limited to in-frame rearrangements. Some clones are lacking; in checked studies, under half of them reflect an unresolved V gene, and why the rest are absent is not known. The V and J calls and the clone size are those of that table, but D and trimming were determined from the DNA. In all, the sample holds 450,000 to 550,000 clones, and 79% of those were seen once. The top ten constitute 10% to 15% of the sample.

Healthy HIV-negative adults with no recently reported acute infections or vaccinations were included as donors. Every donor was a Caucasian adult living in Nashville, Tennessee, USA. In the unsorted samples, 90 million or so PBMCs were counted, and genomic DNA was extracted using the QIAamp DNA Blood Mini kit. Blood was obtained by leukapheresis, after which PBMCs were separated by Ficoll-Histopaque density gradient centrifugation and cryopreserved in liquid nitrogen vapor phase. Sequencing used PBMCs. The chain uses TRBV7-9 and TRBJ2-3, with TRBD2 matching 15 junction bases. This TCR came from a woman in her thirties or forties in good health. Some clones in this sample may be carry-over from other donors' samples. The DNA is TGTGCCAGCAGCTCGCCGGGACTAGCGGGAGGTTACACAGATACGCAGTATTTT. It codes for CASSSPGLAGGYTDTQYF.